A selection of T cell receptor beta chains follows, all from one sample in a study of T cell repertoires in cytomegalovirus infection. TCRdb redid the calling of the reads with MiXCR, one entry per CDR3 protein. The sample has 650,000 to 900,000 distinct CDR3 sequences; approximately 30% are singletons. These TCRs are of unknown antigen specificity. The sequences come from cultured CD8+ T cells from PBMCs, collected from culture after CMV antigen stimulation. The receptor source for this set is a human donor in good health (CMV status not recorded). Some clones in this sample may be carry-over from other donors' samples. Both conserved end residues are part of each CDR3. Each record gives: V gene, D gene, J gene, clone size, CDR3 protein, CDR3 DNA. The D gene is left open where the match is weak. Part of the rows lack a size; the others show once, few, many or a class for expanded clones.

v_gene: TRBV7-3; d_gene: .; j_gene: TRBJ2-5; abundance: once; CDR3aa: CASSRLVGVKETQYF; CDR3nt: TGTGCCAGCAGCAGACTAGTGGGGGTGAAAGAGACCCAGTACTTC
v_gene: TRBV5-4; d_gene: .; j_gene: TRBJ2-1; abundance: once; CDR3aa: CASSSDTAGRSYNEQFF; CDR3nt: TGTGCCAGCAGCTCCGATACTGCGGGGCGCTCCTACAATGAGCAGTTCTTC
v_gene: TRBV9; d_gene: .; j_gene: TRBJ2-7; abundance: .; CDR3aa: CASSSWGSFEQYF; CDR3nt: TGTGCCAGCAGCTCCTGGGGTAGCTTCGAGCAGTACTTC
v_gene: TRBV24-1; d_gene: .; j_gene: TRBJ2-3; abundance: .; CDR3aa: CATSVGESDTQYF; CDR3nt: TGTGCCACCAGTGTGGGGGAATCAGATACGCAGTATTTT
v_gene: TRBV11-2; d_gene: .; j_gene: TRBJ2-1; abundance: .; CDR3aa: CASSSRDGSSYNEQFF; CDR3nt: TGTGCCAGCAGCTCGCGGGACGGGAGCTCCTACAATGAGCAGTTCTTC
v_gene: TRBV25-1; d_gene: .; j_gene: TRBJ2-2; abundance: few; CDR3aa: CASSLDPGPTPNTGELFF; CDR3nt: TGTGCCAGCTCTCTTGACCCAGGGCCGACACCGAACACCGGGGAGCTGTTTTTT
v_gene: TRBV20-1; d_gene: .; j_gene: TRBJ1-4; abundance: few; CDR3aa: CSAPQSGATNEKLFF; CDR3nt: TGCAGTGCTCCCCAATCAGGGGCAACTAATGAAAAACTGTTTTTT
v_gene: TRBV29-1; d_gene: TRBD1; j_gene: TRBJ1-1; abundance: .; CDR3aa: CSVEEKAGDGQGYYTEAFF; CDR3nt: TGCAGCGTTGAAGAGAAGGCTGGGGACGGACAGGGATATTACACTGAAGCTTTCTTT
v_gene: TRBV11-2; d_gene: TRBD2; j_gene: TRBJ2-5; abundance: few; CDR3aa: CASSLRSRLAGGQWTQYF; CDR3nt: TGTGCCAGCAGCTTAAGGTCCCGACTAGCGGGGGGCCAGTGGACCCAGTACTTC
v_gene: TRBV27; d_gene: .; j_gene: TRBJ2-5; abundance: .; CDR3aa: CASGSPAYLGGSETQYF; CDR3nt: TGTGCCAGCGGATCCCCCGCTTATCTTGGGGGGTCGGAGACCCAGTACTTC
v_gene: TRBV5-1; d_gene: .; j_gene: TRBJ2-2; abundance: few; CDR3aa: CASSVTTNGELFF; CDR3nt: TGCGCCAGCAGCGTCACTACGAACGGGGAGCTGTTTTTT
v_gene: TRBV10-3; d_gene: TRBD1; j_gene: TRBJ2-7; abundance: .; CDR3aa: CAISAQGLPYEQYF; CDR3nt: TGTGCCATCAGCGCACAGGGGCTACCCTACGAGCAGTACTTC
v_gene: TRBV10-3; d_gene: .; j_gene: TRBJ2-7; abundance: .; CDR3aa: CAISGGSGGFEQYF; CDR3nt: TGTGCCATCAGTGGCGGTAGTGGGGGGTTTGAGCAGTACTTC
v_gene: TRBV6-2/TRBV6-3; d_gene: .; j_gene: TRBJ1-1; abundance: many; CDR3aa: CASSYGTSTEAFF; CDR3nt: TGTGCCAGCAGTTATGGGACGAGCACTGAAGCTTTCTTT
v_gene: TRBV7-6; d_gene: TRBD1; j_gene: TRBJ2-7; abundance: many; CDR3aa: CASSVRAGQGLAEQYF; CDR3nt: TGTGCCAGCAGCGTACGTGCTGGACAGGGTCTTGCTGAGCAGTACTTC
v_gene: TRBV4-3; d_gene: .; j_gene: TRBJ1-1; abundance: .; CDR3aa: CASSPDTGRHTEAFF; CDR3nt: TGCGCCAGCAGCCCAGACACAGGGAGACACACTGAAGCTTTCTTT
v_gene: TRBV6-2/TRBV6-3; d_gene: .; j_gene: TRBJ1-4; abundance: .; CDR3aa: CASSYRGSNEKLFF; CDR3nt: TGTGCCAGCAGTTACAGGGGATCTAATGAAAAACTGTTTTTT
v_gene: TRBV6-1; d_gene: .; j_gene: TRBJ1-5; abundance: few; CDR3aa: CASRLGPQLGGNQPQHF; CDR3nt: TGTGCCAGCAGATTGGGACCACAACTAGGGGGGAATCAGCCCCAGCATTTT
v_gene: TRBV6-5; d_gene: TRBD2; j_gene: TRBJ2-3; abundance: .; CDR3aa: CASSYSIRTSGGTWSTDTQYF; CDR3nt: TGTGCCAGCAGTTACTCGATTCGGACTAGCGGGGGGACATGGAGCACAGATACGCAGTATTTT
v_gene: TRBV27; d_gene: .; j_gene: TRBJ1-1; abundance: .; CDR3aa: CASSHIKSEGPYTEAFF; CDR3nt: TGTGCCAGCAGTCACATTAAGTCAGAGGGCCCTTACACTGAAGCTTTCTTT
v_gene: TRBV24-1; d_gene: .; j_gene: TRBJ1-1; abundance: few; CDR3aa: CATNSREDTEAFF; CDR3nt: TGTGCCACCAACTCCAGGGAGGACACTGAAGCTTTCTTT
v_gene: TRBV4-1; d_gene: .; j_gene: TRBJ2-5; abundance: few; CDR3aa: CASSPLVIMEEETQYF; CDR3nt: TGCGCCAGCAGCCCCCTGGTAATAATGGAAGAAGAGACCCAGTACTTC
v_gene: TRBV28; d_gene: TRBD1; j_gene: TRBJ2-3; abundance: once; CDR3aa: CASSLLPGQTTDTQYF; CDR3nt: TGTGCCAGCAGTTTACTTCCGGGACAGACAACAGATACGCAGTATTTT
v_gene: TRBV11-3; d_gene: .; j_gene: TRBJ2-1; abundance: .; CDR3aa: CASSLGAGYHEQFF; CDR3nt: TGTGCCAGCAGCTTAGGGGCGGGGTACCATGAGCAGTTCTTC
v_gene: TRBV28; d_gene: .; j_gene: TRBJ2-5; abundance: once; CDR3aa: CASRRGTQETQYF; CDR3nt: TGTGCCAGCAGAAGGGGAACCCAAGAGACCCAGTACTTC
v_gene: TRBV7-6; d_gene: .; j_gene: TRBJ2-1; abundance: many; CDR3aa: CASSLGSLGTGHNEQFF; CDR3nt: TGTGCCAGCAGCTTAGGGTCCTTGGGAACTGGCCACAATGAGCAGTTCTTC
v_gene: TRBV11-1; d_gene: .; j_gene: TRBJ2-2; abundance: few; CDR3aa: CASSPLYEELFF; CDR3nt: TGTGCCAGCAGCCCCCTCTACGAGGAGCTGTTTTTT
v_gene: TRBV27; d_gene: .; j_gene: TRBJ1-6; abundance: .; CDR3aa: CASTWGGANSPLHF; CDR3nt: TGTGCCAGCACCTGGGGGGGGGCTAATTCACCCCTCCACTTT
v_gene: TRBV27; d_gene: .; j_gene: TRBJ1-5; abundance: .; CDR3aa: CASSEISNQPQHF; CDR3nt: TGTGCCAGCAGTGAAATAAGCAATCAGCCCCAGCATTTT
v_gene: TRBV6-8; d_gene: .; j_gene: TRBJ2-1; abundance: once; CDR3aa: CASSWGTGDYNEQFF; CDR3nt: TGTGCCAGCAGCTGGGGCACCGGGGACTACAATGAGCAGTTCTTC